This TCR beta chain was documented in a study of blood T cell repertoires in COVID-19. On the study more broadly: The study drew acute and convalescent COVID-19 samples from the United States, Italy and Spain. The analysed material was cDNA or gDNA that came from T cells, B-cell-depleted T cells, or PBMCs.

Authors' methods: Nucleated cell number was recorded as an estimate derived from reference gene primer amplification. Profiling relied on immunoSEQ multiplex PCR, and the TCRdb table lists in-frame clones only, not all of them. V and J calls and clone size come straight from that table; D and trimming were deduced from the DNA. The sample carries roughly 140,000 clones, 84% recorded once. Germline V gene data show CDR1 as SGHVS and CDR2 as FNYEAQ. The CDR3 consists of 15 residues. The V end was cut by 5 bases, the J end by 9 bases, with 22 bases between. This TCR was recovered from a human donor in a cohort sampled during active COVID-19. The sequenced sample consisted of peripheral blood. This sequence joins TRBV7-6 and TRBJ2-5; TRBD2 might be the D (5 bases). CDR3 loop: CASSRTLADGRSQYF. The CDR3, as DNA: TGTGCCAGCAGCAGGACTTTGGCCGACGGTCGGTCCCAGTACTTC.